This TCR beta chain was captured by sequencing in a study of control samples from healthy donors and cancer patients. Germline-derived CDR1 and CDR2 are KGHDR and SFDVKD. Trimming shortened V by 8 bases and J by 6 bases, and 19 bases separated the two germline ends. The CDR3 is 15 amino acids. TCRdb's copy holds only in-frame clones and misses some; the assay was immunoSEQ multiplex PCR. The sample shows approximately 100,000 clones, 85% to 90% of them seen only once. The TCR sequence derives from a man aged 25 to 45 in good health. The V call is TRBV24-1, the J call TRBJ1-5; D uncertain. The sequenced sample consisted of blood. CDR3 sequence: CATNKRRLGGQPQHF. DNA for the CDR3: TGTGCCACCAACAAACGGAGGCTGGGAGGTCAGCCCCAGCATTTT.